The 10 T cell receptor beta chains presented below share a single source sample, sequenced in a study of blood T cells in healthy people across ages (dated by TCRdb to about 2015). Library generation was performed with 5' RACE. Instrument used: Illumina HiSeq 2500. A second PCR of about 6 to 12 cycles was performed with a sample-barcoded 5' primer and a J-beta primer mix. The public reads were reanalyzed by TCRdb: fastp trimming at Q25, MiXCR alignment, in-frame beta chains only. For every CDR3 protein sequence, its rows merge into one entry that carries the most common genes and DNA. This sample has 1.5 million to 2 million distinct CDR3 sequences in its table, and roughly 30% of those were observed once. The ten top clones hold roughly 8% of the sample. Sequenced input: blood. The receptors stem from a woman in her 30s in good health.

This clonotype turned up a few times. This chain joins TRBV10-2 and TRBJ2-2, with TRBD2 identical over 8 bases. The CDR3 extends over 19 amino acids. V gave up 4 bases and J gave up 1 base; unmatched junction bases: 14. Germline CDR1 is WSHSY and CDR2 is SAAADI. This CDR3 reads CASSGTGGVQTMNTGELFF. The DNA for the CDR3 is TGCGCCAGCAGTGGCACCGGGGGGGTCCAGACTATGAACACCGGGGAGCTGTTTTTT.

This clonotype was counted at least ten times. The rearrangement uses TRBV11-2 and TRBJ2-1; D unclear. The CDR3 sequence is 16 residues long. From germline, CDR1 is SGHAT and CDR2 FQNNGV. The germline V and J ends were trimmed by 5 bases and 10 bases, with 24 bases remaining between them. The CDR3 here is CASSTLGTGNGAEQFF. The CDR3, as DNA: TGTGCCAGCAGCACCCTCGGCACCGGAAATGGCGCCGAGCAGTTCTTC.

The V gene is TRBV5-1, the J gene TRBJ2-6; 8 nucleotides agree with TRBD1. The germline CDR1 and CDR2 sequences are SGHRS and YFSETQ. The CDR3 is 14 residues long. V dropped 7 bases and J dropped 4; count of bases not matched to a gene: 4. This chain's CDR3 is CASGRGHGANVLTF. DNA of the CDR3: TGCGCCAGCGGCAGGGGGCACGGGGCCAACGTCCTGACTTTC. Based on the CDR3 plus reference TRBV5-1 and TRBJ2-6, the full variable domain is KAGVTQTPRYLIKTRGQQVTLSCSPISGHRSVSWYQQTPGQGLQFLFEYFSETQRNKGNFPGRFSGRQFSNSRSEMNVSTLELGDSALYLCASGRGHGANVLTFGAGSRLTVL.

This clonotype occurred a few times. The genes are TRBV29-1 and TRBJ1-1; D gene ambiguous. The CDR3 consists of 9 residues. Trimming removed 3 bases from V and 11 bases from J, with 7 bases in between. CDR1 SQVTM and CDR2 ANQGSEA come from the germline V gene. The CDR3, as DNA: TGCAGCGTTGATGGGTGGGCTTTCTTT. The encoded protein is CSVDGWAFF.

This clonotype was seen a handful of times. This rearrangement joins TRBV18 to TRBJ2-7; D possibly uses TRBD1 or TRBD2 (5 bases each). With 2 bases removed from V and 1 base from J, the gap between germline ends came to 12 bases. Per the germline V gene, CDR1 is KGHSH and CDR2 is LQKENI. The CDR3 length is 15 residues. The CDR3 region is CASSPGTVGSYEQYF. The DNA of the CDR3 is TGTGCCAGCTCACCAGGGACGGTGGGTTCCTACGAGCAGTACTTC.

This clonotype has only a few counts. This chain connects TRBV10-3 to TRBJ2-7; 8 bases fit TRBD1. CDR1 and CDR2 from the germline V gene are ENHRY and SYGVKD. This CDR3 contains 14 residues. V gave up 6 bases and J gave up 3 bases; unmatched junction bases: 7. CDR3 protein: CAISSRQGNYEQYF. CDR3 sequence (DNA): TGTGCCATCAGCTCGCGACAGGGGAACTACGAGCAGTACTTC.

J is TRBJ2-1 and V is TRBV20-1; no clear D. V was trimmed by 4 bases and J by 4 bases, leaving 14 bases between them. The germline V gene has CDR1 DFQATT and CDR2 SNEGSKA (reference sequence). The length of the CDR3 is 14 residues. The CDR3 is CSAMHTRTYNEQFF. CDR3 DNA: TGCAGTGCTATGCACACGAGAACATACAATGAGCAGTTCTTC.

This clonotype came up a few times. The chain uses TRBV29-1 and TRBJ2-2, with D maybe TRBD2 (6 bases). Trimming took 8 bases from V and 4 from J, leaving 8 bases between them. The CDR3 is made up of 11 amino acids. CDR1 is SQVTM and CDR2 is ANQGSEA in the germline V gene. CDR3 protein: CSLAITGELFF. CDR3 bases: TGCAGCCTAGCGATCACCGGGGAGCTGTTTTTT.

This sequence joins TRBV12-3 or TRBV12-4 and TRBJ1-2; D is perhaps TRBD1 (6 bases). This CDR3 has 14 residues. V lost 5 bases and J lost 5, with 15 bases in between. This chain's CDR3 is CASSPSGAGYGYTF. CDR3 in DNA: TGTGCCAGCAGTCCCTCAGGGGCCGGATATGGCTACACCTTC.

This chain links TRBV20-1 with TRBJ1-3; weak D call: TRBD1 (6 bases). This CDR3 is built from 14 residues. Between the trimmed V and J ends, which lost 6 bases and 3 bases, there was a span of 15 bases. Looked up from germline, CDR1 is DFQATT and CDR2 is SNEGSKA (reference sequence). The CDR3 sequence is CSAQGSNGGNTIYF. Written as DNA, the CDR3 is TGCAGTGCCCAGGGGTCTAATGGTGGAAACACCATATATTTT.